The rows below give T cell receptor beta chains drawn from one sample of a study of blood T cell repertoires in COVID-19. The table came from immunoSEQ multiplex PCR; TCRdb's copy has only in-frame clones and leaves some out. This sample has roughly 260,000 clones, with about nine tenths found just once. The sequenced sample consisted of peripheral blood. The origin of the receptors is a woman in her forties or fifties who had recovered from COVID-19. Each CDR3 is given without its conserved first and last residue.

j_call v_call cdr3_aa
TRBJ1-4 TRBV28 ASSSVQDRGEKLF
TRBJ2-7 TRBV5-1 ASSLGNLPGTGVYEQY
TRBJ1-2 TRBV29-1 SFKQGDYGYT
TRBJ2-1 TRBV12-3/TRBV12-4 ASSLNPGGEQF
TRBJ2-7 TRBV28 ASSLLLASYEQY
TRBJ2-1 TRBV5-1 ASSKTSGSSYNEQF
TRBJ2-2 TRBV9 ASSVGTGENTGELF
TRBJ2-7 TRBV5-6 ASSFGTGVYEQY
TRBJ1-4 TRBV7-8 ASSLDGTVSEKLF
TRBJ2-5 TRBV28 ASTPGGWGETQY
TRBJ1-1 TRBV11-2 ASSLVRGSTEAF
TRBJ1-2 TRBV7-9 ASSSGTLQGYGYT
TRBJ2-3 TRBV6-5 ASRFRTGNADTQY
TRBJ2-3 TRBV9 ASSSRGDTQY
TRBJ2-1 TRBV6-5 ASSSASGGASEQF
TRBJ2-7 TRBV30 AWRQGTAYEQY
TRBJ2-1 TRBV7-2 ASSPVWSGGNNEQF
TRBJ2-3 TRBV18 ASSPARQSDTQY
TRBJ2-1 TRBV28 ASSSRGTGFYNEQF
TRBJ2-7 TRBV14 ASRLGGIREQY
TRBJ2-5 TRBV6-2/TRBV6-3 ASSYSKRMKETQY
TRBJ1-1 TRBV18 ASSPTGAVTEAF
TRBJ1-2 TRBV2 ASSDGTAYGYT
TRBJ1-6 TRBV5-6 ASSLDYEGAGSPLH
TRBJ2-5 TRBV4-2 ASSQPLAGRFETQY
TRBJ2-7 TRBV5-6 ASVRQGIDYEQY
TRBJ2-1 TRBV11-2 ASSRSAGLNNEQF
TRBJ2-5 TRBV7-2 ASSRQGPGTQY
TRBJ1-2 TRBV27 ASSLEGQRLGGYT
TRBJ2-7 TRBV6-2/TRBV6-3 ASSSTTSEQY
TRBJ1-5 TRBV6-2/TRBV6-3 ASSLQARNQPQH
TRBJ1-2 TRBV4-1 ASSQTGGSLGYT
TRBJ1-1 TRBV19 ASSRTGTGVIGTEAF
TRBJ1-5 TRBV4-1 ASSQVGGLGQPQH
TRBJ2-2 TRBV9 ASSGAGLAGLGELF
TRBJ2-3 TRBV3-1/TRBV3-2 ASSPWANTDTQY
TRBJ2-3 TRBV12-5 ASTPGGTDTQY
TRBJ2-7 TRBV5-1 ASSMTSGGYEQY
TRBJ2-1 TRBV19 ASSIWGDSWDEQF
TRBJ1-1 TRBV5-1 ASRGGESGAGAEAF
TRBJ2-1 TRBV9 ASSEAMRGSSYNEQF